The present entry profiles one T cell receptor (beta chain) with its context. Its antigen is unknown. This entry is derived from a study of naive and memory T cell subsets. Study observations and caveats: Between naive and memory subsets, TCR abundance power law exponents differed. Especially in CD8 cells, naive repertoires contained a few larger clonotypes, possibly CD45RA-re-expressing memory cells.

CMV status came from CD4+ T cell IFNgamma after overnight CMV lysate stimulation of fresh PBMCs. An equimolar mix of two oligonucleotides served as the beta constant-region primer for TRBC1 and TRBC2. TCRdb processed the UMI-ligation and nested PCR reads anew with MiXCR; each CDR3 protein has one entry. This sample has 120,000 to 150,000 distinct CDR3 sequences, with over 15% found just once. Sequencing used naive CD4+ T cells from blood. This receptor was taken from a human donor in good health.

CDR3 nucleotides: TGCAGTGCTAGAGCAACCGGGACTAGCGCCTACAATGAGCAGTTCTTC. This codes for CSARATGTSAYNEQFF. The chain recombines TRBV20-1 with TRBJ2-1, with 10 positions matching TRBD2. Germline values: CDR1 DFQATT, CDR2 SNEGSKA (reference sequence). This CDR3 comprises 16 residues. Germline trimming cut 1 base from V and 2 bases from J; bases unmatched to any gene: 5.